This passage covers 3 T cell receptor beta chains from one sample sequenced in a study of Graves' ophthalmopathy and Graves' hyperthyroidism (dated by TCRdb to 2016 to 2019). The sequencer was an Illumina HiSeq 2000. For repertoire sequencing, the TCR beta CDR3 regions were amplified from RNA transcripts. The first round was an RT-PCR using HTBI primers with the Qiagen OneStep RT-PCR kit, and this first round was followed by a second-round multiplex PCR, then size selection and purification. TCRdb itself trimmed the public reads at Q25 with fastp, ran MiXCR and retained productive beta chains. CDR3 protein duplicates are merged, each entry listing the most common genes and DNA. This sample holds over 450,000 distinct CDR3 sequences; approximately 15% were observed only once. Together, the top ten hold roughly 10% of the sample. Specimen: blood. These receptors originate from a woman under 40 with Graves' ophthalmopathy. Donor details come from another sample of the same person, matched by shared clones.

This clonotype was observed many times. The rearrangement uses TRBV7-6 and TRBJ1-3; possibly TRBD1 for D (5 bases). CDR1 and CDR2 (germline): SGHVS, FNYEAQ. V was cut by 5 bases and J by 1 base, with 12 bases left in between. CDR3 length: 15 residues. The CDR3 protein is CASSLGTTSGNTIYF. The CDR3 bases are TGTGCCAGCAGCCTGGGGACGACTTCTGGAAACACCATATATTTT.

This clonotype was observed many times. This chain connects TRBV28 to TRBJ1-2; 8 bases fit TRBD1. CDR1 and CDR2 (germline): MDHEN, SYDVKM. This CDR3 is built from 16 residues. With V trimmed by 6 bases and J by 0 bases, 9 bases remained unmatched. The CDR3 region has the DNA TGTGCCAGCAGAATAAGACAGGGGAACCCTAACTATGGCTACACCTTC. This gives the protein CASRIRQGNPNYGYTF.

This clonotype was counted at least ten times. Sequence at one end of the junction differs from germline and may be a read error. This chain uses TRBV12-5 with TRBJ1-1; no clear D gene. Looked up from germline, CDR1 is LGHNT and CDR2 is FRNRAP. This CDR3 spans 13 amino acids. DNA for the CDR3: TGTGCTAGTAGTTTGGAATCGGGGACTGAAGCTTTCTTT. This codes for CASSLESGTEAFF.